The 27 T cell receptor beta chains reported below all come from one sample, sequenced in a study of T-cell reconstitution after alpha-beta-depleted transplantation in children. This sample's TCRbeta library carried unique molecular identifier barcodes. TCRdb passed the PCR reads through MiXCR, listing each CDR3 protein once. The table lists about 460,000 distinct CDR3 sequences, roughly a tenth of them singletons. The material was PBMCs, obtained before TCRalphabeta/CD19-depleted stem cell transplant. The receptors shown here come from a child aged 2-15 years with inherited bone marrow failure, due to receive a stem cell transplant.

The chain is built from TRBV13 and TRBJ2-1, with TRBD2 matching over 7 bases. V trimming: 5 bases; J trimming: 10 bases; junction bases outside the gene matches: 17. CDR1 is PRHDT, CDR2 FYEKMQ, per germline (reference sequence). The CDR3 is 16 residues long. CDR3 DNA: TGTGCCAGCAGCGCCGGTCGGACTAGTTCAGGTTGGGAGCAGTTCTTC. This gives the protein CASSAGRTSSGWEQFF. Full variable domain (rest looked up from reference TRBV13 and TRBJ2-1): AAGVIQSPRHLIKEKRETATLKCYPIPRHDTVYWYQQGPGQDPQFLISFYEKMQSDKGSIPDRFSAQQFSDYHSELNMSSLELGDSALYFCASSAGRTSSGWEQFFGPGTRLTVL.

This clonotype has only a few counts. V is TRBV18 and J is TRBJ2-7, with 9 bases identical to TRBD2. The CDR3 totals 14 residues. The trim removed 2 bases at V and 5 bases at J, leaving 4 bases unmatched. Germline loops: CDR1 KGHSH, CDR2 LQKENI. CDR3 coding DNA: TGTGCCAGCTCACCAGCGGGAGGGCCCCACGAGCAGTACTTC. It is translated as CASSPAGGPHEQYF.

This clonotype has ten or more counts. The V gene is TRBV30, the J gene TRBJ2-5; 13 nucleotides align to TRBD2. CDR3 length equals 16 residues. The germline CDR1 and CDR2 sequences are GTSNPN and SVGIG (reference sequence). With 3 bases clipped from V and 5 bases from J, the junction kept 9 bases outside the gene matches. Here the CDR3 reads CAWSYGGLAGVETQYF. The CDR3 DNA follows: TGTGCCTGGAGCTACGGCGGACTAGCGGGAGTTGAGACCCAGTACTTC.

The table lists this clonotype with a few counts. V and J are TRBV28 and TRBJ2-7, with D unresolved. The germline V gene encodes CDR1 MDHEN and CDR2 SYDVKM. The CDR3 contains 14 residues. V lost 4 bases, J lost 2 bases, and 12 bases lay in between. The CDR3 bases are TGTGCCAGCAGTTATGGTCCCCTAGCCTACGAGCAGTACTTC. Its protein is CASSYGPLAYEQYF.

This clonotype was detected ten times or more. This chain links TRBV5-1 with TRBJ2-2; 9 bases agree with TRBD1. V trimming: 3 bases; J trimming: 5 bases; junction bases outside the gene matches: 11. Germline V lookup: CDR1 SGHRS, CDR2 YFSETQ. The CDR3 is made up of 17 amino acids. In DNA, the CDR3 is TGCGCCAGCAGCTATCCCGACAGGGGGAAGTGGACCGGGGAGCTGTTTTTT. Protein: CASSYPDRGKWTGELFF.

V usage is TRBV7-9 and J usage is TRBJ2-7; 9 nucleotides agree with TRBD1. This CDR3 is 14 amino acids long. After removal of 5 bases from V and 3 bases from J, the junction contained 5 bases not matched to a gene. Germline values: CDR1 SEHNR, CDR2 FQNEAQ (reference sequence). CDR3 region: CASSHSGQGYEQYF. CDR3 sequence (DNA): TGTGCCAGCAGCCACTCGGGACAGGGCTACGAGCAGTACTTC. Combining the CDR3 with reference TRBV7-9 and TRBJ2-7 gives the whole variable domain DTGVSQNPRHKITKRGQNVTFRCDPISEHNRLYWYRQTLGQGPEFLTYFQNEAQLEKSRLLSDRFSAERPKGSFSTLEIQRTEQGDSAMYLCASSHSGQGYEQYFGPGTRLTVT.

This clonotype occurred a few times. The genes are TRBV28 and TRBJ2-7; TRBD2 agrees at 7 bases. The CDR3 is made up of 15 amino acids. The V gene's germline CDR1 is MDHEN and CDR2 SYDVKM. J gave up 0 bases and V 6 bases, and 8 bases lay outside the gene matches. The CDR3, as DNA: TGTGCCAGCAGAATTCCGGGAGGCGTCTCCTACGAGCAGTACTTC. The encoded protein is CASRIPGGVSYEQYF.

This clonotype was picked up many times. The V gene is TRBV27, the J gene TRBJ2-7; a weak D match, TRBD1 (6 bases). Trimming left V 5 bases short and J 7 bases short, with 12 bases between. The CDR3 sequence is 12 residues long. Germline loops: CDR1 MNHEY, CDR2 SMNVEV (reference sequence). The CDR3 loop reads CASSTGGQEQYF. DNA of the CDR3: TGTGCCAGCAGTACAGGCGGACAGGAGCAGTACTTC.

In DNA form, the CDR3 reads TGCAGTGCTAGTAGGTCCAGACTTAACTATGGCTACACCTTC. This sequence encodes CSASRSRLNYGYTF. The chain recombines TRBV20-1 with TRBJ1-2, with no clear D. V was cut by 3 bases and J by 1 base, with 12 bases left in between. Germline V lookup: CDR1 DFQATT, CDR2 SNEGSKA (reference sequence). The CDR3 is 14 residues long.

In its sample, this clonotype was seen many times. The genes are TRBV5-1 and TRBJ1-1, with D maybe TRBD1 (6 bases). The CDR3 spans 14 residues. Germline CDR1 reads SGHRS; CDR2 reads YFSETQ. V shed 0 bases and J shed 11 bases, with 17 bases lying between them. CDR3 DNA sequence: TGCGCCAGCAGCTTGGCGGGGGGGCGCGAAGCGGCTTTCTTT. The encoded protein is CASSLAGGREAAFF.

The rearrangement links TRBV30 to TRBJ1-5, with a tentative D call TRBD1 (6 bases). V lost 0 bases to trimming and J lost 3 bases, with 12 bases between them. The germline CDR1 and CDR2 sequences are GTSNPN and SVGIG (reference sequence). This CDR3 has 15 residues. CDR3 protein: CAWSVLHRANQPQHF. The CDR3 DNA reads as TGTGCCTGGAGTGTACTCCACAGGGCCAATCAGCCCCAGCATTTT.

Many counts were recorded for this clonotype. The chain links TRBV20-1 to TRBJ2-1, with a possible D match to TRBD1 (5 bases). Trimming pared 4 bases from V and 8 bases from J, leaving 18 bases between. CDR3 length: 14 residues. Germline V lookup: CDR1 DFQATT, CDR2 SNEGSKA (reference sequence). In DNA, the CDR3 is TGCAGTGCTACTAAAGTCCAGGGATTCTATGAGCAGTTCTTC. This sequence encodes CSATKVQGFYEQFF.

This clonotype has at least ten counts. This sequence joins TRBV6-5 and TRBJ1-6; no definite D call. V lost 3 bases, J lost 6 bases, and 12 bases lay in between. Looked up from germline, CDR1 is MNHEY and CDR2 is SVGAGI. The CDR3 loop spans 15 amino acids. The CDR3 sequence is CASSYNRKPNSPLHF. The CDR3 DNA reads as TGTGCCAGCAGTTATAACCGCAAACCTAATTCACCCCTCCACTTT.

This clonotype was counted ten times or more. The CDR3 spells CSAPNSGTVQETQYF. CDR3 sequence (DNA): TGCAGTGCCCCTAACTCCGGGACAGTCCAAGAGACCCAGTACTTC. The chain is built from TRBV20-1 and TRBJ2-5; 7 positions agree with TRBD1. The CDR3 has 15 residues. The V and J ends lost 6 bases and 1 base, in that order; junction bases with no gene match: 11. Germline lookup yields CDR1 DFQATT and CDR2 SNEGSKA (reference sequence).

As concerns this clonotype: A much larger clone lies a single base off, so this may be a read error. The CDR3 protein is CASKNYDEQFF. The CDR3 nucleotides are TGTGCCAGCAAGAACTACGATGAGCAGTTCTTC. J is TRBJ2-1 and V is TRBV12-3 or TRBV12-4; D gene unclear. This CDR3 comprises 11 residues.

The table lists this clonotype with a few counts. The chain links TRBV5-1 to TRBJ2-5; TRBD1 is a possible D gene (7 bases). V lost 5 bases, J lost 3 bases, and 17 bases lay in between. In germline, CDR1 is SGHRS, CDR2 YFSETQ. This CDR3 comprises 15 residues. CDR3 protein: CASRSGGGTKETQYF. The CDR3 DNA reads as TGCGCCAGCAGGTCCGGAGGGGGCACAAAAGAGACCCAGTACTTC.

As to this clonotype: A read error is possible here, since a much larger clone lies one base away. V gene TRBV27 combines with J gene TRBJ1-1; no definite D call. The CDR3 totals 11 residues. Germline V gene data show CDR1 as MNHEY and CDR2 as SMNVEV (reference sequence). The ends were cut back, 11 bases at V and 4 bases at J, with 11 bases in the middle. The CDR3, as DNA: TGTGCCGTCTGCTTGGGCACTGAAGCTTTCTTT. Amino acids: CAVCLGTEAFF.

About this clonotype itself: A much larger clone sits a single nucleotide away, making a read error possible. The chain combines TRBV12-3 or TRBV12-4 with TRBJ2-2; 13 bases map to TRBD2. This CDR3 contains 17 residues. The CDR3 loop reads CTSSPRTSGSPPGELFF. CDR3 DNA: TGTACCAGCAGTCCGCGGACTAGCGGGAGCCCCCCCGGGGAGCTGTTTTTT.

This clonotype was observed many times. This chain uses TRBV19 with TRBJ2-1; 9 bases match TRBD2. The CDR3 has 16 amino acids. Per germline, CDR1 LNHDA and CDR2 SQIVND (reference sequence). The V and J ends lost 1 base and 5 bases, in that order; junction bases with no gene match: 6. This CDR3 reads CASSIASLAGNNEQFF. The CDR3 DNA reads as TGTGCCAGTAGTATAGCGTCGCTAGCGGGGAACAATGAGCAGTTCTTC.

V and J are TRBV19 and TRBJ2-1, with 11 bases identical to TRBD2. Unmatched junction bases numbered 10, after V lost 7 bases and J lost 5 bases. CDR3 length: 16 amino acids. Germline assignment: CDR1 LNHDA and CDR2 SQIVND (reference sequence). The DNA of the CDR3 is TGTGCCAGTACCAGGGGGCTAGCGGGAGGAGACAATGAGCAGTTCTTC. Protein sequence: CASTRGLAGGDNEQFF.

This clonotype was detected many times. The chain carries TRBV12-3 or TRBV12-4 and TRBJ1-6, with 9 bases identical to TRBD1. Trimming removed 5 bases from V and 10 bases from J; junction bases left unmatched: 9. This CDR3 has 15 residues. In DNA, the CDR3 is TGTGCCAGCAGTCCGGGACAGGGCATCGGGTCACCCCTCCACTTT. Encoded protein: CASSPGQGIGSPLHF.

This clonotype was recorded many times. The chain employs TRBV10-3 and TRBJ1-1; D unclear. Trimming pared 0 bases from V and 0 bases from J, leaving 8 bases between. Germline assignment: CDR1 ENHRY and CDR2 SYGVKD. This CDR3 is 15 amino acids long. The CDR3 DNA follows: TGTGCCATCAGTGAGTCGGCCCTCATGAACACTGAAGCTTTCTTT. It translates to CAISESALMNTEAFF.

In its sample, this clonotype was seen many times. The genes are TRBV20-1 and TRBJ2-7; 10 bases map to TRBD2. The germline V gene encodes CDR1 DFQATT and CDR2 SNEGSKA (reference sequence). V dropped 5 bases and J dropped 5; count of bases not matched to a gene: 12. There are 15 residues in the CDR3. The CDR3 spells CSASTPLAGVNEQYF. The CDR3 DNA is TGCAGTGCTTCAACCCCCCTAGCGGGAGTCAACGAGCAGTACTTC.

This clonotype has at least ten counts. The chain is built from TRBV27 and TRBJ2-2; TRBD1 matches 9 bases. The CDR3 has 16 amino acids. The germline gives CDR1 MNHEY, CDR2 SMNVEV (reference sequence). The V and J ends lost 5 bases and 6 bases, in that order; junction bases with no gene match: 10. Written as DNA, the CDR3 is TGTGCCAGCAGTCCCCAAACCGGGACAGGGCCCGGGGAGCTGTTTTTT. Amino acids: CASSPQTGTGPGELFF.

This clonotype came up many times. The chain employs TRBV10-3 and TRBJ2-3; the D gene is possibly TRBD2 (5 bases). From germline, CDR1 is ENHRY and CDR2 SYGVKD. Trimming removed 3 bases at V and 6 bases at J, with 7 bases between. CDR3 length equals 12 residues. CDR3 protein: CAISDRGDTQYF. Here the CDR3 DNA reads TGTGCCATCAGTGATAGAGGGGATACGCAGTATTTT.

This clonotype showed up many times. J is TRBJ2-5 and V is TRBV11-2; possible D gene TRBD1, 6 bases. V lost 2 bases and J 2 bases, leaving 12 bases between the germline ends. This CDR3 has 15 residues. Germline V lookup: CDR1 SGHAT, CDR2 FQNNGV. CDR3 DNA sequence: TGTGCCAGCAGCTTAATGAAGGGGGTTCAAGAGACCCAGTACTTC. Protein sequence: CASSLMKGVQETQYF.

This clonotype was counted ten times or more. The rearrangement uses TRBV24-1 and TRBJ2-7; D remains unclear. The ends were cut back, 5 bases at V and 6 bases at J, with 7 bases in the middle. The CDR3 is 11 residues long. Germline V lookup: CDR1 KGHDR, CDR2 SFDVKD. This chain's CDR3 is CATSAGSEQYF. The CDR3 DNA follows: TGTGCCACCAGTGCTGGTTCCGAGCAGTACTTC.